This T cell receptor beta chain was sequenced for a study of CXCR3-negative and CXCR3-positive naive CD8 T cells. Whole-study findings and limits: When CXCR3-positive naive cells were set against CXCR3-negative naive cells, the former had more hydrophobic TRB CDR3s. Comparison of naive CXCR3-negative and CXCR3-positive cells revealed similar TRBV-TRBJ usage, while memory cells differed.

This CDR3 is 13 amino acids long. Germline values: CDR1 MRHNA, CDR2 SNTAGT. On this clonotype: The antigen remains unidentified.

All TRB cDNA libraries came from 5' RACE performed with UMI labels. TCRdb reanalyzed the 5' RACE reads, giving one entry per CDR3 protein sequence and no DNA. This sample's table has roughly 6,000 distinct CDR3 sequences. Sequenced material: naive CXCR3- CD8+ T cells from blood. Subset given: CD45RO-CCR7+CD27+CD95- naive CD8+ T cells lacking CXCR3 (TNR3-). The genes are TRBV6-4 and TRBJ2-5. The sequence derives from a human donor in good health. Some clones in this sample may be carry-over from other donors' samples. This CDR3 reads CASLMASRETQYF.